The 25 T cell receptor beta chains below all came from one sample that was sequenced in a study of regulatory T cells in long-lasting Graves disease. Time point given: newly diagnosed GD, antithyroid drugs for less than 3 months. The authors made the TCR library using RNA they extracted from PBMCs. CDR3 regions were amplified by Arm-PCR using iRepertoire HTBI primers to build TCR beta libraries. MiXCR, run by TCRdb on the multiplex PCR reads, gives a single entry per CDR3 protein. The sample gives 350,000 to 500,000 distinct CDR3 sequences, 14% of which show up once; more than 15% is in the top ten. These data were also filed under a second study, of T cells in Graves' hyperthyroidism and ophthalmopathy.

Sequencing used peripheral blood mononuclear cells (PBMCs), obtained at new diagnosis, from a patient treated with antithyroid drugs. The receptor source for this set is a woman aged 45-65 years with Graves disease.

Comment on this clonotype: A much larger clone lies one base from this, so it may be a read error. No conserved phenylalanine or tryptophan ends this CDR3, so it is likely a read error. This chain uses TRBV7-2 with TRBJ2-1; possibly TRBD2 for D (5 bases). CDR3 length equals 21 residues. CDR1 and CDR2 (germline): SGHTA, FQGNSA. V lost 4 bases and J 0 bases, leaving 28 bases between the germline ends. CDR3 DNA: TGTGCCAGCAGCTCCTCTGTGTGGAACCCCCCCGGGGTCACCTCCTACAATGAGCAGTTCCTC. This sequence encodes CASSSSVWNPPGVTSYNEQFL.

This clonotype occurred many times. V gene TRBV7-2 combines with J gene TRBJ1-6; possible D gene TRBD1, 5 bases. The V and J ends lost 3 bases and 11 bases respectively, with 14 bases between them. The germline CDR1 and CDR2 sequences are SGHTA and FQGNSA. The CDR3 consists of 14 residues. CDR3 sequence: CASSFRQPGTPLHF. CDR3 in DNA: TGTGCCAGCAGCTTTAGACAGCCTGGAACACCCCTCCACTTT.

V and J are TRBV4-1 and TRBJ2-7, with 7 bases identical to TRBD1. This CDR3 has 14 residues. The trim removed 1 base at V and 3 bases at J, leaving 3 bases unmatched. Germline V gene data show CDR1 as MGHRA and CDR2 as YSYEKL. CDR3 in DNA: TGCGCCAGCAGCCAAGGCGACAGGGTCTACGAGCAGTACTTC. Its translation is CASSQGDRVYEQYF.

In this sample, this clonotype turned up many times. The chain links TRBV7-2 to TRBJ2-3; no clear D. Germline V lookup: CDR1 SGHTA, CDR2 FQGNSA. V was clipped by 2 bases and J by 4 bases, with 7 bases between them. CDR3 size: 13 residues. The CDR3 spells CASSLQFADTQYF. In DNA form, the CDR3 reads TGTGCCAGCAGCTTACAGTTCGCAGATACGCAGTATTTT.

The V gene is TRBV18, the J gene TRBJ2-7; tentative D call: TRBD1 (5 bases). The CDR3 length is 19 residues. V was clipped by 0 bases and J by 1 base, with 22 bases between them. The V gene's germline CDR1 is KGHSH and CDR2 LQKENI. The CDR3 DNA reads as TGTGCCAGCTCACCACCGTGGGGTCAGGGCCCTTTGAGGTCCTACGAGCAGTACTTC. Translating it yields CASSPPWGQGPLRSYEQYF.

This clonotype occurred many times. In DNA form, the CDR3 reads TGTGCCAGCTCGACTGCAACTAATGAAAAACTGTTTTTT. This gives the protein CASSTATNEKLFF. The rearrangement joins TRBV18 to TRBJ1-4, with D unresolved. The germline V and J ends were trimmed by 6 bases and 0 bases, with 5 bases remaining between them. The CDR3 loop spans 13 amino acids. The germline V gene has CDR1 KGHSH and CDR2 LQKENI. Combining the CDR3 with reference TRBV18 and TRBJ1-4 gives the whole variable domain NAGVMQNPRHLVRRRGQEARLRCSPMKGHSHVYWYRQLPEEGLKFMVYLQKENIIDESGMPKERFSAEFPKEGPSILRIQQVVRGDSAAYFCASSTATNEKLFFGSGTQLSVL.

Concerning this clonotype: This may be a read error, as it is one base from a much larger clone. The chain carries TRBV20-1 and TRBJ2-7, with TRBD2 as a possible D gene (5 bases). Trimming shortened V by 5 bases and J by 0 bases, and 20 bases separated the two germline ends. The CDR3 is made up of 16 amino acids. Germline V gene lookup returns CDR1 DFQATT and CDR2 SNEGSKA (reference sequence). In DNA, the CDR3 is TGCAGTGCTTTAGCACGACCAGCGGAAAGCTCCTACGAGCAGTACTTC. Its translation: CSALARPAESSYEQYF.

The chain couples TRBV4-1 to TRBJ1-6; D unclear. The CDR3 contains 14 residues. The V end lost 1 base, the J end lost 8 bases, and 9 bases lay between the germline ends. Germline V gene data show CDR1 as MGHRA and CDR2 as YSYEKL. CDR3 in amino acids: CASSQAAGDSPLHF. The CDR3 bases are TGCGCCAGCAGCCAAGCGGCTGGTGATTCACCCCTCCACTTT.

This clonotype was detected many times. The gene calls are TRBV10-3 and TRBJ2-1; D perhaps matches TRBD2 (7 bases). Trimming removed 2 bases at V and 0 bases at J, with 17 bases between. Per germline, CDR1 ENHRY and CDR2 SYGVKD. The CDR3 is made up of 18 amino acids. The CDR3 loop reads CAISESQRGGASYNEQFF. The CDR3 coding sequence is TGTGCCATCAGTGAGAGCCAAAGGGGGGGGGCCTCCTACAATGAGCAGTTCTTC.

CDR3 in DNA: TGTGCCATCAGTGCGCGGGACAAGACTAACTATGGCTACACCTTC. Its protein product is CAISARDKTNYGYTF. The chain links TRBV10-3 to TRBJ1-2; weak D call: TRBD1 (6 bases). The germline V gene encodes CDR1 ENHRY and CDR2 SYGVKD. Trimming took 4 bases from V and 0 from J, leaving 12 bases between them. CDR3 length: 15 amino acids.

Many counts were recorded for this clonotype. V gene TRBV12-3 or TRBV12-4 combines with J gene TRBJ1-2; the match to TRBD1 covers 7 bases. Trimming removed 6 bases from V and 2 bases from J; junction bases left unmatched: 9. The CDR3 sequence is 15 residues long. Written as DNA, the CDR3 is TGTGCCAGCAGCCAAAGACAGGGTTGGAACTATGGCTACACCTTC. Translation gives CASSQRQGWNYGYTF.

At least ten counts were recorded for this clonotype. The CDR3 coding sequence is TGTGCCAGCAGTCCAGGACAGGTCTACGAGCAGTACTTC. This gives the protein CASSPGQVYEQYF. The V gene is TRBV28, the J gene TRBJ2-7; 7 bases agree with TRBD1. The V gene's germline CDR1 is MDHEN and CDR2 SYDVKM. J was trimmed by 3 bases and V by 5 bases; bases with no gene match: 4. The CDR3 extends over 13 amino acids.

This clonotype was detected a few times. The rearrangement links TRBV6-2 or TRBV6-3 to TRBJ2-1; 9 bases line up with TRBD2. The V gene end was trimmed by 8 bases and the J gene end by 7 bases; junction bases not matched to a gene: 12. This CDR3 has 15 amino acids. Germline assignment: CDR1 MNHEY and CDR2 SVGEGT. The CDR3 is CASHTGGGGGNEQFF. CDR3 nucleotide sequence: TGTGCCAGCCACACCGGCGGGGGGGGGGGAAATGAGCAGTTCTTC.

V gene TRBV27 combines with J gene TRBJ2-1; D remains ambiguous. Trimming shortened V by 4 bases and J by 6 bases, and 10 bases separated the two germline ends. Germline V gene data show CDR1 as MNHEY and CDR2 as SMNVEV (reference sequence). This CDR3 comprises 13 residues. The CDR3 loop is CASSSQTTNEQFF. The CDR3 DNA is TGTGCCAGCAGTTCCCAGACCACCAATGAGCAGTTCTTC.

This clonotype was counted a few times. The chain employs TRBV19 and TRBJ1-5; 12 bases line up with TRBD1. The CDR3 sequence is 16 residues long. The germline CDR1 and CDR2 sequences are LNHDA and SQIVND (reference sequence). The V gene end was trimmed by 4 bases and the J gene end by 6 bases; junction bases not matched to a gene: 7. The CDR3 nucleotides read TGTGCCAGTAGTAGCTCCGGGACAGGGGGCGGTCAGCCCCAGCATTTT. This gives the protein CASSSSGTGGGQPQHF.

The V call is TRBV28, the J call TRBJ1-1; D unclear. With 7 bases removed from V and 4 bases from J, the gap between germline ends came to 13 bases. CDR3 length: 13 amino acids. CDR1 is MDHEN, CDR2 SYDVKM, per germline. The CDR3 sequence: CASTDEGPTEAFF. The CDR3 nucleotides are TGTGCCAGCACCGACGAAGGACCCACTGAAGCTTTCTTT.

This clonotype was detected ten times or more. The chain links TRBV2 to TRBJ2-2, with TRBD1 matching 8 bases. Germline loops: CDR1 SNHLY, CDR2 FYNNEI. The CDR3 is 17 amino acids. J gave up 4 bases and V 7 bases, and 14 bases lay outside the gene matches. CDR3 amino acids: CASIRDRRRLGTGELFF. The CDR3 DNA follows: TGTGCCAGCATCAGGGACAGGCGGCGGTTGGGCACCGGGGAGCTGTTTTTT.

This chain connects TRBV5-4 to TRBJ2-1; 10 positions agree with TRBD2. CDR1 and CDR2 from the germline V gene are SGHNT and YYREEE (reference sequence). J lost 7 bases, V lost 5 bases, and 6 bases had no gene match. There are 14 residues in the CDR3. The CDR3 spells CASRPLAGVNEQFF. The CDR3 DNA reads TGTGCCAGCAGACCCCTAGCGGGAGTGAATGAGCAGTTCTTC.

This chain links TRBV30 with TRBJ2-7, with D possibly TRBD2 on 5 matching bases. Germline CDR1 reads GTSNPN; CDR2 reads SVGIG (reference sequence). This CDR3 region has 14 residues. V was trimmed by 3 bases and J by 2 bases, leaving 14 bases between them. The DNA for the CDR3 is TGTGCCTGGAGAGGAACCAGCGGAACCTACGAGCAGTACTTC. Protein: CAWRGTSGTYEQYF.

The chain joins TRBV27 to TRBJ1-2; perhaps TRBD1 as D (6 bases). The length of the CDR3 is 13 residues. The V end was cut by 7 bases, the J end by 6 bases, with 15 bases between. Germline V lookup: CDR1 MNHEY, CDR2 SMNVEV (reference sequence). CDR3 sequence reads: CASKNAGVDGYTF. DNA of the CDR3: TGTGCCAGCAAGAATGCAGGGGTGGATGGCTACACCTTC.

The chain couples TRBV3-1 to TRBJ1-6; no clear D. The CDR3 loop spans 17 amino acids. The germline V gene encodes CDR1 LGHDT and CDR2 YNNKEL (reference sequence). V lost 1 base, J lost 2 bases, and 12 bases lay in between. CDR3 loop: CASSQVIWSAYNSPLHF. The CDR3 DNA is TGTGCCAGCAGCCAAGTCATCTGGAGCGCCTATAATTCACCCCTCCACTTT.

The table lists this clonotype with many counts. The gene calls are TRBV2 and TRBJ1-1, with 7 bases fitting TRBD1. This CDR3 region has 13 residues. V was pared by 6 bases and J by 3 bases, with 4 bases of the junction left unmatched. Germline V lookup: CDR1 SNHLY, CDR2 FYNNEI. The CDR3 DNA sequence: TGTGCCAGCAGCGCCGACAGGGACACTGAAGCTTTCTTT. This encodes CASSADRDTEAFF.

This clonotype was observed a handful of times. The chain carries TRBV5-6 and TRBJ2-2; the D gene is possibly TRBD1 (6 bases). The CDR3 consists of 16 residues. Germline lookup yields CDR1 SGHDT and CDR2 YYEEEE. V shed 0 bases and J shed 1 base, with 10 bases lying between them. The CDR3 DNA is TGTGCCAGCAGCTTGGCCGTGACAGGGAACACCGGGGAGCTGTTTTTT. Translated, it gives CASSLAVTGNTGELFF. The whole variable domain, filled in from reference TRBV5-6 and TRBJ2-2, reads DAGVTQSPTHLIKTRGQQVTLRCSPKSGHDTVSWYQQALGQGPQFIFQYYEEEERQRGNFPDRFSGHQFPNYSSELNVNALLLGDSALYLCASSLAVTGNTGELFFGEGSRLTVL.

A few counts support this clonotype. The chain couples TRBV5-1 to TRBJ2-5; perhaps D is TRBD1 or TRBD2 (5 bases each). Trimming left V 2 bases short and J 2 bases short, with 13 bases between. Per the germline V gene, CDR1 is SGHRS and CDR2 is YFSETQ. The CDR3 is 15 amino acids. The CDR3 sequence: CASSFAGRAQETQYF. In DNA, the CDR3 is TGCGCCAGCAGCTTCGCGGGCAGGGCACAAGAGACCCAGTACTTC.

This clonotype was recorded at least ten times. V gene TRBV6-1 combines with J gene TRBJ2-1, with no clear D. V was cut by 6 bases and J by 2 bases, with 11 bases left in between. The CDR3 loop spans 14 amino acids. Germline CDR1 reads MNHNS; CDR2 reads SASEGT. The CDR3 DNA is TGTGCCAGCAGACCGACTTCCGCCTACAATGAGCAGTTCTTC. It translates to CASRPTSAYNEQFF.